Here is one T cell receptor beta chain with its context. The antigen is undetermined. V lost 2 bases and J 11 bases, leaving 7 bases between the germline ends. This CDR3 has 11 amino acids. Germline CDR1 MNHEY, CDR2 SVGAGI. The study reverse transcribed the entire isolated RNA, so it sequenced expressed TCRB transcripts. This table comes from immunoSEQ multiplex PCR, and its TCRdb copy is limited to in-frame clones, with some not included. The repertoire holds 630,000 or so clones, with 11% to 15% as singletons. This sample was taken from a study of beta chain features in type 1 diabetes. Study summary: Patients shared similar age, gender and cell yields with healthy donors. All samples combined gave around 100,000,000 sorted cells for examination.

General study points: Researchers caution that PCR might favor shorter templates, equally among patients and controls. Still unanswered here is whether HLA type influences TCRB rearrangement. In all four CD4+ subsets, TCRB CDR3 length was significantly, moderately reduced in type 1 diabetes.

This receptor was taken from a man younger than 35 with type 1 diabetes. The genes are TRBV6-5 and TRBJ2-1; D may be TRBD1 (6 bases). The sequenced sample was naive CD4+ T cells from blood. The CDR3 nucleotides are TGTGCCAGCAGTTACCAGGGGAAGCAGTTCTTC. Its protein product is CASSYQGKQFF.